The source of this T cell receptor beta chain is a study of identical twins. Study conclusions and caveats: With abundant cord blood beta clonotypes, insertions were fewer; memory repertoires showed no such pattern.

Details on this clonotype: Its antigen is not known.

The ends lost 1 base at V and 0 bases at J; junction bases unmatched: 12. Germline CDR1 and CDR2: DFQATT and SNEGSKA (reference sequence). The CDR3 has 19 residues. Each CDR3 protein gets one entry after TCRdb re-called the 5' RACE reads with MiXCR. The sample lists 650,000 to 750,000 distinct CDR3 sequences, around 20% occurring once. These same records also appear under a second study, on T cells expressing NK-cell markers. Per that paper: Among the eight sequenced donors, seven tested HCMV-seropositive and one tested seronegative.

This rearrangement joins TRBV20-1 to TRBJ2-7, with TRBD2 matching over 13 bases. This receptor was taken from a woman under 30 in good health. The sequencing input was PBMCs. CDR3 sequence: CSARGSEETSGGSSYEQYF. The CDR3 DNA sequence: TGCAGTGCTAGAGGGTCGGAGGAGACTAGCGGGGGGAGCTCCTACGAGCAGTACTTC.